The subject of this entry is one T cell receptor (beta chain). No antigen is known for it. V was shortened by 0 bases and J by 5 bases, with 17 bases between the two germline ends. Germline CDR1 reads SGDLS; CDR2 reads YYNGEE. The CDR3 totals 16 residues. The data were obtained in a study of cytomegalovirus exposure and HLA in healthy donors. Study-level results: Using the classifier, cytomegalovirus status was reportedly diagnosed with high specificity and sensitivity.

Vbeta (60) and Jbeta (13) primers were used in the PCR. In the authors' workflow: The count from a later analysis was about 80 million unique TCR beta chains, about 9.9 million of them shared. Profiling relied on immunoSEQ multiplex PCR, and the TCRdb table lists in-frame clones only, not all of them. The D gene and trimming were derived from the DNA, and the V and J assignments and clone size from that table. The data hold 150,000 to 200,000 clones, with approximately 80% observed a single time. The source of this sequence is a woman between 18 and 29 years old in good health and CMV-seronegative. Sequencing was carried out using PBMCs. This chain joins TRBV9 and TRBJ2-5, with TRBD1 as a possible D gene (7 bases). Here the CDR3 DNA reads TGTGCCAGCAGCGTAGGGCGGGACAGTTCCTACGAGACCCAGTACTTC. Protein sequence: CASSVGRDSSYETQYF.